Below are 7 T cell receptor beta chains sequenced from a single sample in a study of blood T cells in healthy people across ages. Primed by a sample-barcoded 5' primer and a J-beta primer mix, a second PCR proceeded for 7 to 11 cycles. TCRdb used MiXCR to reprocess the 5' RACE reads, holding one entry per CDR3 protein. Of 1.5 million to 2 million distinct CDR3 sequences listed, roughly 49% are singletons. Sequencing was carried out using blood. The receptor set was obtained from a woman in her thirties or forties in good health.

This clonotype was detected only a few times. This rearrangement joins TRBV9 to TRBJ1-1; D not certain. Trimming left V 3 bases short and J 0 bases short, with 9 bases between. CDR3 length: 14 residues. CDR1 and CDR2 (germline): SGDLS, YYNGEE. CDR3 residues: CASSAGIMNTEAFF. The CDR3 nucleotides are TGTGCCAGCAGCGCCGGGATCATGAACACTGAAGCTTTCTTT.

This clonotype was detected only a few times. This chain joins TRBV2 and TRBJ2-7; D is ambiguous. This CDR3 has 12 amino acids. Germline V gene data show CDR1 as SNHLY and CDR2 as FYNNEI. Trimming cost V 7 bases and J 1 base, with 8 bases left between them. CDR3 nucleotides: TGTGCCAGCACGGAAGCGTCCTACGAGCAGTACTTC. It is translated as CASTEASYEQYF.

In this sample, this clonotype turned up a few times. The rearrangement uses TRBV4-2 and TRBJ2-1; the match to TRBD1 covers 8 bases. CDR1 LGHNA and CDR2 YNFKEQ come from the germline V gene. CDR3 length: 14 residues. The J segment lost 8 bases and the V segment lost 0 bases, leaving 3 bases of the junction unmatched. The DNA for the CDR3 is TGTGCCAGCAGCCAAGATGGGACAGGATATGAGCAGTTCTTC. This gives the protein CASSQDGTGYEQFF.

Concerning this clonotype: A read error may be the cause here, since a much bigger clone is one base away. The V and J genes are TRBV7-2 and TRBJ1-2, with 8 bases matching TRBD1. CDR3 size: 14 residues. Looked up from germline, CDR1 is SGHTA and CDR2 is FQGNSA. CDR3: CAGSSLTGAYGYTF. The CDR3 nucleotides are TGTGCCGGCAGTTCATTGACAGGGGCCTATGGCTACACCTTC.

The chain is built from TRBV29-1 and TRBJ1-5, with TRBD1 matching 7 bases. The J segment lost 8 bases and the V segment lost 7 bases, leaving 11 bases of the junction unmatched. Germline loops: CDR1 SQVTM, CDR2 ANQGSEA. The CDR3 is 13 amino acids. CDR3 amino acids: CSARTGPGEPQHF. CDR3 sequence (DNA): TGCAGCGCAAGGACAGGCCCCGGCGAGCCCCAGCATTTT.

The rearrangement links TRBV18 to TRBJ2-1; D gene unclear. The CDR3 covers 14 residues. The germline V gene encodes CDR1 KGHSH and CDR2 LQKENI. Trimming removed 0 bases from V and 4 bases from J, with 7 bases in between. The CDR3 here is CASSPPVGYNEQFF. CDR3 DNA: TGTGCCAGCTCACCACCGGTTGGGTACAATGAGCAGTTCTTC. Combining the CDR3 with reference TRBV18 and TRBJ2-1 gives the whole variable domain NAGVMQNPRHLVRRRGQEARLRCSPMKGHSHVYWYRQLPEEGLKFMVYLQKENIIDESGMPKERFSAEFPKEGPSILRIQQVVRGDSAAYFCASSPPVGYNEQFFGPGTRLTVL.

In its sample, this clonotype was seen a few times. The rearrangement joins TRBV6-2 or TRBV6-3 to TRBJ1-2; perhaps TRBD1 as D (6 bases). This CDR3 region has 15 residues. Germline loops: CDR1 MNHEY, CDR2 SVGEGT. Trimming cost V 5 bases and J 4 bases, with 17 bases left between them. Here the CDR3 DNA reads TGTGCCAGCAGTCCTCCCGGACAGTCGGTCTATGGCTACACCTTC. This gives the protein CASSPPGQSVYGYTF.